This record concerns one T cell receptor (beta chain) sequence. Method: immunoSEQ multiplex PCR; TCRdb's copy keeps in-frame clones and lacks some. The sample shows some 60,000 clones, around 87% of them seen only once. The CDR3 has 13 amino acids. Germline V CDR1 and CDR2: SNHLY, FYNNEI. With 0 bases removed from V and 6 bases from J, the gap between germline ends came to 8 bases. The entry originates in a study of technical replicates of blood from a handful of donors. J is TRBJ1-1 and V is TRBV2; D remains unclear. Source material: PBMCs. The clonotype was recovered from a human donor in good health. Some clones in this sample may be carry-over from other donors' samples. In nucleotides, the CDR3 is TGTGCCAGCAGTGAAGCGATGGGCTCTGAAGCTTTCTTT. It encodes CASSEAMGSEAFF.